The 23 T cell receptor beta chains presented below share a single source sample, sequenced in a study of blood T cell repertoires in COVID-19. Assay: immunoSEQ multiplex PCR; the TCRdb copy retains only in-frame clones and omits some. Found here are roughly 100,000 clones, around nine tenths of them singletons; the top ten hold 3% to 3.5%. The sequenced sample was peripheral blood. These receptors were obtained from a human donor in a cohort sampled during active COVID-19.

This clone has a handful of counts. Other DNA sequences in this sample translate to the same CDR3. The chain has TRBV11-2 and TRBJ1-2, with D uncertain. The CDR3 consists of 14 residues. Looked up from germline, CDR1 is SGHAT and CDR2 is FQNNGV. V lost 4 bases to trimming and J lost 2 bases, with 11 bases between them. CDR3 bases: TGTGCCAGCAGCTCCCCGGGAGCCAACTATGGCTACACCTTC. Protein product: CASSSPGANYGYTF.

This chain uses TRBV18 with TRBJ2-1, with 12 bases fitting TRBD2. The CDR3 totals 18 residues. After removal of 3 bases from V and 2 bases from J, the junction contained 8 bases not matched to a gene. CDR1 KGHSH and CDR2 LQKENI come from the germline V gene. The CDR3 sequence: CASSPGLAGTRPYNEQFF. CDR3 nucleotides: TGTGCCAGCTCACCGGGACTAGCGGGCACGCGACCCTACAATGAGCAGTTCTTC.

The rearrangement joins TRBV2 to TRBJ1-5; TRBD1 matches at 7 bases. The CDR3 runs 15 residues. Unmatched junction bases numbered 8, after V lost 4 bases and J lost 5 bases. Germline V CDR1 and CDR2: SNHLY, FYNNEI. The CDR3 loop is CASSVTGTEDQPQHF. DNA for the CDR3: TGTGCCAGCAGTGTAACCGGGACAGAGGATCAGCCCCAGCATTTT. The variable domain in full, with the rest retrieved from reference TRBV2 and TRBJ1-5, is EPEVTQTPSHQVTQMGQEVILRCVPISNHLYFYWYRQILGQKVEFLVSFYNNEISEKSEIFDDQFSVERPDGSNFTLKIRSTKLEDSAMYFCASSVTGTEDQPQHFGDGTRLSIL.

This rearrangement joins TRBV4-2 to TRBJ2-7, with 7 bases matching TRBD1. In germline, CDR1 is LGHNA, CDR2 YNFKEQ. The V and J ends lost 3 bases and 3 bases, in that order; junction bases with no gene match: 14. The CDR3 sequence is 17 residues long. The CDR3 protein is CASSQNGIGQEDYEQYF. In nucleotides, the CDR3 is TGTGCCAGCAGCCAGAATGGGATTGGACAGGAAGACTACGAGCAGTACTTC.

V is TRBV6-5 and J is TRBJ1-2; maybe TRBD1 (5 bases). Trimming cost V 2 bases and J 6 bases, with 16 bases left between them. The CDR3 spans 15 residues. Looked up from germline, CDR1 is MNHEY and CDR2 is SVGAGI. The CDR3 sequence: CASSYIRGGGNGYTF. As DNA, the CDR3 is TGTGCCAGCAGTTACATACGGGGGGGAGGTAATGGCTACACCTTC.

The rearrangement uses TRBV28 and TRBJ1-6, with D possibly TRBD1 on 6 matching bases. V was shortened by 3 bases and J by 9 bases, with 18 bases between the two germline ends. The CDR3 has 16 amino acids. Per germline, CDR1 MDHEN and CDR2 SYDVKM. The CDR3 nucleotides are TGTGCCAGCAGTTTTGGGGAAATTAACAGGGCTTCACCCCTCCACTTT. Translating gives CASSFGEINRASPLHF.

This chain joins TRBV28 and TRBJ2-7; D is possibly TRBD2 (5 bases). The CDR3 is 12 amino acids. The ends were cut back, 6 bases at V and 3 bases at J, with 9 bases in the middle. CDR1 MDHEN and CDR2 SYDVKM come from the germline V gene. The CDR3 DNA reads TGTGCCAGCAGGACTAATCACTACGAGCAGTACTTC. Translation gives CASRTNHYEQYF.

This chain links TRBV5-6 with TRBJ2-2; no firm D call. Germline V CDR1 and CDR2: SGHDT, YYEEEE. Deletions cut 4 bases from V and 6 bases from J, with 13 bases between. The CDR3 is made up of 14 amino acids. The CDR3 region has the DNA TGTGCCAGCAGCCCTCAACTTGTGGCCGGGGAGCTGTTTTTT. It translates to CASSPQLVAGELFF.

The chain combines TRBV5-5 with TRBJ1-4; 8 nucleotides agree with TRBD1. This CDR3 contains 13 residues. Germline V lookup: CDR1 SGHKS, CDR2 YYEKEE (reference sequence). V trimming: 4 bases; J trimming: 5 bases; junction bases outside the gene matches: 1. The CDR3 DNA reads TGTGCCAGCAGCAGGACAGGGAATGAAAAACTGTTTTTT. Residues: CASSRTGNEKLFF.

The chain uses TRBV21-1 and TRBJ2-3; TRBD1 was called by the table and not checked on the DNA. TRBV21-1 is given as a pseudogene. The CDR3 extends over 16 amino acids. CDR3 loop: CASSPRTGPSTDTQYF. In nucleotides, the CDR3 is TGTGCCAGCAGCCCTCGGACAGGGCCATCCACAGATACGCAGTATTTT.

This chain connects TRBV30 to TRBJ1-5, with a tentative D call TRBD1 (5 bases). The germline CDR1 and CDR2 sequences are GTSNPN and SVGIG (reference sequence). Trimming took off 1 base at V and 6 bases at J, with 13 bases between the two ends. The CDR3 totals 14 residues. CDR3 in amino acids: CAWSGPGGGQPQHF. Written as DNA, the CDR3 is TGTGCCTGGAGTGGTCCTGGGGGAGGTCAGCCCCAGCATTTT.

The rearrangement links TRBV5-1 to TRBJ1-5, with D possibly matching TRBD1 (6 bases). Germline values: CDR1 SGHRS, CDR2 YFSETQ. Trimming removed 0 bases at V and 4 bases at J, with 11 bases between. CDR3 length: 15 residues. CDR3 region: CASSLAGQQNQPQHF. For the CDR3, the DNA is TGCGCCAGCAGCTTGGCCGGACAGCAAAATCAGCCCCAGCATTTT.

The chain couples TRBV7-9 to TRBJ2-6, with 7 positions matching TRBD1. This CDR3 is 16 amino acids long. CDR1 and CDR2 (germline): SEHNR, FQNEAQ (reference sequence). V lost 3 bases, J lost 4 bases, and 6 bases stayed unmatched. Here the CDR3 reads CASSLLQGIGANVLTF. The CDR3 DNA follows: TGTGCCAGCAGCTTGCTACAGGGGATAGGGGCCAACGTCCTGACTTTC.

V and J are TRBV14 and TRBJ1-1, with 7 bases lining up with TRBD1. Trimming cost V 4 bases and J 6 bases; bases outside gene matches: 8. Germline CDR1 is SGHDN and CDR2 is FVKESK. The CDR3 length is 14 residues. The CDR3 reads CASSRAGGSSEAFF. DNA of the CDR3: TGTGCCAGCAGCCGGGCAGGGGGGTCATCTGAAGCTTTCTTT.

The V and J genes are TRBV27 and TRBJ2-7, with 8 bases aligning to TRBD2. V lost 6 bases, J lost 2 bases, and 6 bases stayed unmatched. The CDR3 has 14 amino acids. In germline, CDR1 is MNHEY, CDR2 SMNVEV (reference sequence). CDR3 protein: CASRNGRGAYEQYF. In nucleotides, the CDR3 is TGTGCCAGCAGAAACGGGCGGGGGGCCTACGAGCAGTACTTC.

V and J are TRBV6-2 or TRBV6-3 and TRBJ2-7; the match to TRBD2 covers 7 bases. The CDR3 loop spans 18 amino acids. V dropped 5 bases and J dropped 5; count of bases not matched to a gene: 21. In germline, CDR1 is MNHEY, CDR2 SVGEGT. This CDR3 is CASSGRDGLLLTIHEQYF. DNA of the CDR3: TGTGCCAGCAGTGGGAGGGACGGACTACTATTAACTATCCACGAGCAGTACTTC.

Of note for this clone: A junction boundary mismatches the germline segment, possibly from a read error. The chain uses TRBV11-2 and TRBJ2-7; 11 nucleotides align to TRBD2. Germline loops: CDR1 SGHAT, CDR2 FQNNGV. This CDR3 has 14 amino acids. The CDR3 is CASSLEPGLAVFHF. CDR3 DNA: TGTGCCAGCAGCTTAGAACCGGGACTAGCGGTGTTCCACTTC. The full variable domain, rest sourced from reference TRBV11-2 and TRBJ2-7, is EAGVAQSPRYKIIEKRQSVAFWCNPISGHATLYWYQQILGQGPKLLIQFQNNGVVDDSQLPKDRFSAERLKGVDSTLKIQPAKLEDSAVYLCASSLEPGLAVFHFGPGTRLTVT.

The chain links TRBV9 to TRBJ2-2; the match to TRBD1 covers 7 bases. V lost 2 bases to trimming and J lost 1 base; unmatched junction nucleotides: 8. CDR3 size: 17 residues. Germline V gives CDR1 SGDLS, CDR2 YYNGEE. The chain's CDR3 is CASSVDPGTENTGELFF. The CDR3 DNA is TGTGCCAGCAGCGTGGATCCCGGGACAGAGAACACCGGGGAGCTGTTTTTT.

V and J are TRBV9 and TRBJ1-1; D remains unclear. Per germline, CDR1 SGDLS and CDR2 YYNGEE. The CDR3 is 14 residues long. V was clipped by 0 bases and J by 4 bases, with 10 bases between them. CDR3 sequence (DNA): TGTGCCAGCAGCGTAGCTGGGCAGGCCACTGAAGCTTTCTTT. Protein: CASSVAGQATEAFF.

This clone is medium-sized in the sample. V and J are TRBV2 and TRBJ1-6, with 7 nucleotides matching TRBD1. Germline V gene sequence: CDR1 SNHLY, CDR2 FYNNEI. V was pared by 2 bases and J by 7 bases, with 8 bases of the junction left unmatched. This CDR3 comprises 16 residues. The chain's CDR3 is CASSEIVGQANSPLHF. Written as DNA, the CDR3 is TGTGCCAGCAGTGAAATTGTCGGACAGGCCAATTCACCCCTCCACTTT.

The CDR3 nucleotides are TGTGCCAGCTCACCAAGGGACAGCGTAGCCAAAAACATTCAGTACTTC. Residues: CASSPRDSVAKNIQYF. J is TRBJ2-4 and V is TRBV18; 7 bases are a match to TRBD1. Germline V gene lookup returns CDR1 KGHSH and CDR2 LQKENI. V gave up 2 bases and J gave up 0 bases; unmatched junction bases: 4. The CDR3 consists of 16 residues.

V usage is TRBV3-1 (or the pseudogene TRBV3-2) and J usage is TRBJ2-7; TRBD2 might be the D (7 bases). The CDR3 extends over 14 amino acids. Per germline, CDR1 LGHDT and CDR2 YNNKEL (reference sequence). Trimming left V 3 bases short and J 6 bases short, with 15 bases between. This chain's CDR3 is CASSHQRGGLEQYF. CDR3 nucleotide sequence: TGTGCCAGCAGCCACCAGAGGGGGGGCCTCGAGCAGTACTTC.

The chain joins TRBV7-2 to TRBJ2-7; TRBD2 aligns across 12 bases. The CDR3 loop spans 14 amino acids. Losses at the gene ends were 5 bases for V and 3 bases for J; bases not matched to a gene: 2. In germline, CDR1 is SGHTA, CDR2 FQGNSA. The DNA for the CDR3 is TGTGCCAGCAGCCTGACTAGCGGGAGCTACGAGCAGTACTTC. Translated, it gives CASSLTSGSYEQYF.